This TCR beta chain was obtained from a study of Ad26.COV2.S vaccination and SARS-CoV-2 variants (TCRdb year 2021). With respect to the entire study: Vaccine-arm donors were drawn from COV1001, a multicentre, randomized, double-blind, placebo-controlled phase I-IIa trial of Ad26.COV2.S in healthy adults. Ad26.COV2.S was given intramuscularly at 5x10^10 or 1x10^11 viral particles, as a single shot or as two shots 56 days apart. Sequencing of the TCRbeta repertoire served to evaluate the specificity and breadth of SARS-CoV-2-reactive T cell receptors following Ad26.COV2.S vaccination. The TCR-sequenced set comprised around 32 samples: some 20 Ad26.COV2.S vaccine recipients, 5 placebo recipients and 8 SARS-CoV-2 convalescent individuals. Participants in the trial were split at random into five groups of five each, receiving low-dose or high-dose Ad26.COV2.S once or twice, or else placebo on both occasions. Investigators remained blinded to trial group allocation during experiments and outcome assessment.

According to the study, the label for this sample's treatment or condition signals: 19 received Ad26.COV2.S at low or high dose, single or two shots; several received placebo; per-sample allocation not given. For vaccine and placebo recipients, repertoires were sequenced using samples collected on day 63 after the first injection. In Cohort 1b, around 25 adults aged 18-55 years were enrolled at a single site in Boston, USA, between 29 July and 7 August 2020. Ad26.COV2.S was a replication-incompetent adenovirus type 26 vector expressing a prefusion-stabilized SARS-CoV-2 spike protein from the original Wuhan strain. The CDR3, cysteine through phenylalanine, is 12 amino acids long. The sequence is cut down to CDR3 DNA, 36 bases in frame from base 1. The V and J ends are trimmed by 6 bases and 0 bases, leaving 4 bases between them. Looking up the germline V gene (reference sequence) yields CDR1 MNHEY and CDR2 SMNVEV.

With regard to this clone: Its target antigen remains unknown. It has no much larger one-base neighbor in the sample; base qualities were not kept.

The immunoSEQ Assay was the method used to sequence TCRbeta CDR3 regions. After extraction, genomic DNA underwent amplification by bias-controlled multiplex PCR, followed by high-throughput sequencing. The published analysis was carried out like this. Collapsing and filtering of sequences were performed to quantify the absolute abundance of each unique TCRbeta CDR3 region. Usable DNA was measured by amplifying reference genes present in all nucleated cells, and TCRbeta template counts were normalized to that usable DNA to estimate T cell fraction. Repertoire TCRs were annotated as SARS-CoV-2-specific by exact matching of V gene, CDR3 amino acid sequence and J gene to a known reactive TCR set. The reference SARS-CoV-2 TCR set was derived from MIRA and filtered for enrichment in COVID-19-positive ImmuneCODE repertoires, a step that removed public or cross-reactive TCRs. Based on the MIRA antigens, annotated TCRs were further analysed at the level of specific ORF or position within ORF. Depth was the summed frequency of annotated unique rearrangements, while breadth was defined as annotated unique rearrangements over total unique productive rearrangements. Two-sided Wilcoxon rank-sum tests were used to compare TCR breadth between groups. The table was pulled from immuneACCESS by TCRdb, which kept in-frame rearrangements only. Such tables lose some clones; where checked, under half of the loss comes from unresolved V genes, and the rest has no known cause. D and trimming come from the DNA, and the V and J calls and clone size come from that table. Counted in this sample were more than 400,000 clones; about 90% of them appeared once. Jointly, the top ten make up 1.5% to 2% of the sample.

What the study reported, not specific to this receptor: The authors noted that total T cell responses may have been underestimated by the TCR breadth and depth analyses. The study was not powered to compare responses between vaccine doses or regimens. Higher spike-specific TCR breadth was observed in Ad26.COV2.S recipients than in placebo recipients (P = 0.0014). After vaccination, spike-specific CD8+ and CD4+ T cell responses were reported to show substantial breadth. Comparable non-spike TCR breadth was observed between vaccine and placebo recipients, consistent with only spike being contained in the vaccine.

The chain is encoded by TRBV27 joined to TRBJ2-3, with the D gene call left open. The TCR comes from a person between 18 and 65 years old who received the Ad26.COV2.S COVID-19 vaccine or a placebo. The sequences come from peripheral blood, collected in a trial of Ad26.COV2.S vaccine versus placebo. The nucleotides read TGTGCCAGCAGCCATAGCACAGATACGCAGTATTTT. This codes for CASSHSTDTQYF.